This T cell receptor beta chain was sequenced for a study of cytomegalovirus exposure and HLA in healthy donors. As for the study in general: The same platform used for the roughly 650 first-cohort repertoires was also used for the 90 to 150 validation repertoires, as a later analysis reported.

This clone is a singleton in its sample. Its antigen is still unknown. Study-wide findings and caveats: Reported results showed that the classifier diagnosed cytomegalovirus status with high specificity and sensitivity.

Sequencing used immunoSEQ multiplex PCR; TCRdb keeps in-frame clones, though not all of them. The data contain roughly 300,000 clones, 80% to 90% of them singletons. CDR3 length equals 15 residues. With 1 base clipped from V and 3 bases from J, the junction kept 3 bases outside the gene matches. Looked up from germline, CDR1 is ENHRY and CDR2 is SYGVKD. The TCR comes from a young woman in good health and CMV-seronegative. This chain uses TRBV10-3 with TRBJ2-7, with 10 positions matching TRBD1. Sequencing input: PBMCs. The CDR3 sequence is CAISEFGQGGYEQYF. The CDR3 DNA reads as TGTGCCATCAGTGAGTTTGGACAGGGGGGCTACGAGCAGTACTTC.